One sample yielded the 27 T cell receptor beta chains listed below, sequenced in a study of blood T cell repertoires in COVID-19. TCRdb's copy holds only in-frame clones and misses some; the assay was immunoSEQ multiplex PCR. The table lists about 220,000 clones, 70% to 90% of them singletons. Sequencing used PBMCs or T cells enriched from blood (not recorded which). These receptors all come from a woman in her 40s with acute COVID-19.

The chain recombines TRBV27 with TRBJ2-1, with a weak D call TRBD2 (5 bases). This CDR3 has 14 amino acids. CDR1 is MNHEY, CDR2 SMNVEV, per germline (reference sequence). Trimming took 8 bases from V and 3 from J, leaving 14 bases between them. The CDR3 DNA sequence: TGTGCCAGCGCACGTCTCAGCGGCTACAATGAGCAGTTCTTC. As protein: CASARLSGYNEQFF.

CDR3 coding DNA: TGTGCCAGCAGTTCCCCAGTCTCCTATGGCTACACCTTC. This gives the protein CASSSPVSYGYTF. This chain links TRBV25-1 with TRBJ1-2; D ambiguous. The CDR3 is 13 amino acids. V was pared by 5 bases and J by 4 bases, with 11 bases between. The germline gives CDR1 MGHDK, CDR2 SYGVNS.

The CDR3 sequence is CASSYTGQISGNTIYF. The CDR3, as DNA: TGTGCCAGCAGTTACACAGGCCAAATCTCTGGAAACACCATATATTTT. The chain recombines TRBV6-6 with TRBJ1-3; D might be TRBD1 (5 bases). The CDR3 sequence is 16 residues long. Germline V gives CDR1 MNHNY, CDR2 SVGAGI (reference sequence). The V end lost 2 bases, the J end lost 0 bases, and 11 bases lay between the germline ends.

V gene TRBV6-2 or TRBV6-3 combines with J gene TRBJ1-3; D is unresolved. The CDR3 sequence is 15 residues long. From germline, CDR1 is MNHEY and CDR2 SVGEGT. V was shortened by 2 bases and J by 4 bases, with 12 bases between the two germline ends. The CDR3 is CASSYILIGGNTIYF. CDR3 sequence (DNA): TGTGCCAGCAGTTACATCCTCATCGGGGGAAACACCATATATTTT.

V usage is TRBV6-5 and J usage is TRBJ2-2; TRBD2 matches 10 bases. The V gene's germline CDR1 is MNHEY and CDR2 SVGAGI. V lost 6 bases, J lost 7 bases, and 5 bases stayed unmatched. The CDR3 spans 14 residues. CDR3 protein: CASRTSGVGGELFF. In DNA form, the CDR3 reads TGTGCCAGCAGAACTAGCGGGGTGGGCGGGGAGCTGTTTTTT.

The chain links TRBV21-1 to TRBJ1-5. TRBV21-1 is termed a pseudogene. CDR3 length: 16 residues. The CDR3 DNA reads TGTGCCAGCAGCAAAGTTTCGGGGGAGAGCAATCAGCCCCAGCATTTT. Protein: CASSKVSGESNQPQHF.

This clone was counted a single time. The chain joins TRBV4-3 to TRBJ2-3; 10 bases match TRBD2. Germline V gene lookup returns CDR1 LGHNA and CDR2 YSLEER. The CDR3 runs to 18 residues. Trimming cost V 1 base and J 6 bases; bases outside gene matches: 13. The CDR3 loop is CASSQGRGSGGYVDTQYF. The CDR3 DNA reads TGCGCCAGCAGCCAAGGGCGTGGTAGCGGGGGGTATGTGGATACGCAGTATTTT.

The chain recombines TRBV11-2 with TRBJ2-3; 7 bases agree with TRBD1. The ends lost 5 bases at V and 6 bases at J; junction bases unmatched: 5. The CDR3 length is 13 residues. The V gene's germline CDR1 is SGHAT and CDR2 FQNNGV. The CDR3, as DNA: TGTGCCAGCAGCGTCGGGACAGTCGATACGCAGTATTTT. Protein sequence: CASSVGTVDTQYF.

The J gene is TRBJ1-1, the V gene TRBV5-6; TRBD1 agrees at 8 bases. Trimming took 1 base from V and 4 from J; bases not matched to a gene: 12. The CDR3 is made up of 17 amino acids. Per germline, CDR1 SGHDT and CDR2 YYEEEE. CDR3 nucleotide sequence: TGTGCCAGCAGCTTGCTTTTCAGGGGGCGTGATGGCACTGAAGCTTTCTTT. This sequence encodes CASSLLFRGRDGTEAFF.

The gene calls are TRBV4-2 and TRBJ1-1, with 9 bases lining up with TRBD1. The ends lost 3 bases at V and 1 base at J; junction bases unmatched: 3. CDR1 LGHNA and CDR2 YNFKEQ come from the germline V gene. The CDR3 runs 15 residues. CDR3 residues: CASSHVDRGNTEAFF. For the CDR3, the DNA is TGTGCCAGCAGCCACGTGGACAGGGGGAACACTGAAGCTTTCTTT.

This chain joins TRBV7-2 and TRBJ2-7, with 8 bases that match TRBD1. The CDR3 covers 16 residues. The germline gives CDR1 SGHTA, CDR2 FQGNSA. The trim removed 5 bases at V and 4 bases at J, leaving 13 bases unmatched. CDR3 sequence: CASSAPDRAPGYEQYF. DNA for the CDR3: TGTGCCAGCAGCGCTCCGGACAGGGCGCCGGGGTACGAGCAGTACTTC.

The chain recombines TRBV7-9 with TRBJ2-1; no reliable D call. The ends were cut back, 3 bases at V and 4 bases at J, with 13 bases in the middle. Germline-derived CDR1 and CDR2 are SEHNR and FQNEAQ (reference sequence). The CDR3 has 15 residues. CDR3 sequence: CASSFPGKTYNEQFF. DNA for the CDR3: TGTGCCAGCAGCTTTCCAGGAAAAACTTACAATGAGCAGTTCTTC.

The V call is TRBV24-1, the J call TRBJ2-1; D might be TRBD2 (6 bases). This CDR3 region has 16 residues. The germline V and J ends were trimmed by 5 bases and 8 bases, with 21 bases remaining between them. Germline assignment: CDR1 KGHDR and CDR2 SFDVKD. The CDR3: CATSVLQGGDRHEQFF. The CDR3 DNA reads as TGTGCCACCAGTGTCCTACAAGGAGGGGACCGCCATGAGCAGTTCTTC.

The rearrangement joins TRBV19 to TRBJ1-5; TRBD1 aligns across 8 bases. V was pared by 1 base and J by 4 bases, with 3 bases of the junction left unmatched. Germline V gives CDR1 LNHDA, CDR2 SQIVND (reference sequence). The CDR3 contains 15 residues. CDR3 DNA: TGTGCCAGTAGTATAGCCAGGGGGCGAAATCAGCCCCAGCATTTT. Residues: CASSIARGRNQPQHF.

CDR3 sequence reads: CASSKGDLATGQLNYGYTF. The DNA for the CDR3 is TGTGCCAGCAGCAAGGGTGATTTAGCAACTGGACAACTTAACTATGGCTACACCTTC. The chain links TRBV21-1 to TRBJ1-2; TRBD1 is the table's D call and was not checked against the DNA. TRBV21-1 is reported as a pseudogene. CDR3 length equals 19 residues.

This clone was seen a handful of times. This chain joins TRBV7-9 and TRBJ1-1; a possible D gene is TRBD1 (6 bases). The germline V and J ends were trimmed by 5 bases and 1 base, with 11 bases remaining between them. The V gene's germline CDR1 is SEHNR and CDR2 FQNEAQ (reference sequence). CDR3 size: 14 residues. CDR3 loop: CASSLGASNTEAFF. The CDR3 DNA reads as TGTGCCAGCAGCCTGGGGGCTTCGAACACTGAAGCTTTCTTT.

This clone was seen a single time. The V and J genes are TRBV24-1 and TRBJ1-1, with D perhaps TRBD1 (5 bases). The CDR3 extends over 15 amino acids. Germline V gene data show CDR1 as KGHDR and CDR2 as SFDVKD. Between the trimmed V and J ends, which lost 3 bases and 3 bases, there was a span of 13 bases. DNA of the CDR3: TGTGCCACCAGTGATACCCGGGGGGGGGACACTGAAGCTTTCTTT. Translated: CATSDTRGGDTEAFF.

The chain uses TRBV5-6 and TRBJ1-1, with TRBD1 as a possible D gene (5 bases). V was shortened by 0 bases and J by 1 base, with 10 bases between the two germline ends. CDR1 is SGHDT and CDR2 is YYEEEE in the germline V gene. The CDR3 extends over 15 amino acids. The CDR3 protein is CASSLAGRANTEAFF. The CDR3 coding sequence is TGTGCCAGCAGCTTGGCGGGCAGGGCGAACACTGAAGCTTTCTTT.

This clone was recorded a few times. The chain uses TRBV6-1 and TRBJ1-4, with D tentatively TRBD1 (5 bases). V lost 0 bases, J lost 5 bases, and 7 bases lay in between. The CDR3 is made up of 14 amino acids. From germline, CDR1 is MNHNS and CDR2 SASEGT. The chain's CDR3 is CASSEAWGNEKLFF. CDR3 sequence (DNA): TGTGCCAGCAGTGAAGCGTGGGGCAATGAAAAACTGTTTTTT.

This clone was found once. This chain uses TRBV4-1 with TRBJ1-6; D is uncertain. V was trimmed by 0 bases and J by 0 bases, leaving 9 bases between them. Germline V gives CDR1 MGHRA, CDR2 YSYEKL. The CDR3 has 17 residues. The CDR3 bases are TGCGCCAGCAGCCAAGATACGGGGAGCTCCTATAATTCACCCCTCCACTTT. This codes for CASSQDTGSSYNSPLHF.

This clone was seen a handful of times. The chain couples TRBV9 to TRBJ2-7, with 8 bases identical to TRBD1. Germline V gives CDR1 SGDLS, CDR2 YYNGEE. There are 14 residues in the CDR3. V lost 0 bases, J lost 4 bases, and 3 bases stayed unmatched. CDR3 DNA: TGTGCCAGCAGCGTAGGAAACAGGGGGTACGAGCAGTACTTC. Its translation is CASSVGNRGYEQYF.

The DNA of the CDR3 is TGTGCCAGCAGTCCCCACGTAGCCTATGGCTACACCTTC. Protein product: CASSPHVAYGYTF. This sequence joins TRBV12-3 or TRBV12-4 and TRBJ1-2, with D unclear. The CDR3 sequence is 13 residues long. The V gene lost 5 bases and the J gene lost 4 bases, with 11 bases spanning the gap.

The chain links TRBV7-9 to TRBJ2-2; TRBD2 matches at 8 bases. Germline CDR1 and CDR2: SEHNR and FQNEAQ (reference sequence). This CDR3 has 16 amino acids. After removal of 0 bases from V and 3 bases from J, the junction contained 3 bases not matched to a gene. CDR3 region: CASSLAAGAYTGELFF. The CDR3 nucleotides read TGTGCCAGCAGCTTAGCAGCGGGGGCATACACCGGGGAGCTGTTTTTT.

The V and J genes are TRBV3-1 (or the pseudogene TRBV3-2) and TRBJ1-2; the D gene is possibly TRBD1 (5 bases). This CDR3 is 16 amino acids long. Trimming left V 0 bases short and J 5 bases short, with 16 bases between. Per germline, CDR1 LGHDT and CDR2 YNNKEL (reference sequence). DNA of the CDR3: TGTGCCAGCAGCCAAGAGTGGGATCTGGACAAGTATGGCTACACCTTC. Translation gives CASSQEWDLDKYGYTF.

The gene calls are TRBV5-1 and TRBJ1-1; perhaps TRBD1 as D (6 bases). The CDR3 contains 14 residues. Germline values: CDR1 SGHRS, CDR2 YFSETQ. The ends were cut back, 4 bases at V and 1 base at J, with 11 bases in the middle. The CDR3 here is CASSIQGGNTEAFF. The DNA of the CDR3 is TGCGCCAGCAGCATACAGGGTGGGAACACTGAAGCTTTCTTT.

This chain uses TRBV7-6 with TRBJ1-3; 8 bases fit TRBD1. V lost 6 bases, J lost 3 bases, and 7 bases stayed unmatched. CDR1 is SGHVS, CDR2 FNYEAQ, per germline. The CDR3 contains 15 residues. This chain's CDR3 is CASSSGTGLGNTIYF. The DNA for the CDR3 is TGTGCCAGCAGTTCCGGGACAGGCCTTGGAAACACCATATATTTT. The entire variable domain, with the rest obtained from reference TRBV7-6 and TRBJ1-3, is as follows: GAGVSQSPRYKVTKRGQDVALRCDPISGHVSLYWYRQALGQGPEFLTYFNYEAQQDKSGLPNDRFSAERPEGSISTLTIQRTEQRDSAMYRCASSSGTGLGNTIYFGEGSWLTVV.

The chain links TRBV6-5 to TRBJ1-2; D gene ambiguous. The CDR3 totals 13 residues. Germline-derived CDR1 and CDR2 are MNHEY and SVGAGI. V shed 7 bases and J shed 0 bases, with 9 bases lying between them. In DNA, the CDR3 is TGTGCCAGCACTCGAGGGCCTAACTATGGCTACACCTTC. This sequence encodes CASTRGPNYGYTF.